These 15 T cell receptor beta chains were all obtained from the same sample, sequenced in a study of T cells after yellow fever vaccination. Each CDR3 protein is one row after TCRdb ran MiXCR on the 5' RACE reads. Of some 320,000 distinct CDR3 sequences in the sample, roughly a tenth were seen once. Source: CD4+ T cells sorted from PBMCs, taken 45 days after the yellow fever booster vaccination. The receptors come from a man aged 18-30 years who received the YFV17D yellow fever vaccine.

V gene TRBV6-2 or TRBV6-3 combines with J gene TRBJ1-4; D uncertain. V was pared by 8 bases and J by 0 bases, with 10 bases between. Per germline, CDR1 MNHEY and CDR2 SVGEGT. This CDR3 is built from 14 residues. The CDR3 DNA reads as TGTGCCAGCGTGACACCTTCAACTAATGAAAAACTGTTTTTT. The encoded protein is CASVTPSTNEKLFF.

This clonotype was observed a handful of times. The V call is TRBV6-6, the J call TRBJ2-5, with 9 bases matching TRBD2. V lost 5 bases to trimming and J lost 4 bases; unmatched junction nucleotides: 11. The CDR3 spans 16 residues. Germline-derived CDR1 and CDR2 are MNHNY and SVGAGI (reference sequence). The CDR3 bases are TGTGCCAGCAGTCCGCCCCCGGGACTAGCTCTAGAGACCCAGTACTTC. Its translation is CASSPPPGLALETQYF.

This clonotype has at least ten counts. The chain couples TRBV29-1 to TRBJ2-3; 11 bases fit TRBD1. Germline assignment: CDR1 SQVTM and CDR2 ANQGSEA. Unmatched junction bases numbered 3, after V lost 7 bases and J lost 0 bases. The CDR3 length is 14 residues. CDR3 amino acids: CSAGQGASTDTQYF. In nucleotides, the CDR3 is TGCAGCGCCGGACAGGGGGCTAGCACAGATACGCAGTATTTT.

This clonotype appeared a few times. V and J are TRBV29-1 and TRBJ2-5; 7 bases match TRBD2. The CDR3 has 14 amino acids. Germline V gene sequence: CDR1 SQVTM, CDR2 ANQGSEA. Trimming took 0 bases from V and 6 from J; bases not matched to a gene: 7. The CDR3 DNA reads TGCAGCGTTGAAGACTGGACTAGAGGACAGACCCAGTACTTC. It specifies CSVEDWTRGQTQYF. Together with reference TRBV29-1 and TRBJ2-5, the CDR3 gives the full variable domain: SAVISQKPSRDICQRGTSLTIQCQVDSQVTMMFWYRQQPGQSLTLIATANQGSEATYESGFVIDKFPISRPNLTFSTLTVSNMSPEDSSIYLCSVEDWTRGQTQYFGPGTRLLVL.

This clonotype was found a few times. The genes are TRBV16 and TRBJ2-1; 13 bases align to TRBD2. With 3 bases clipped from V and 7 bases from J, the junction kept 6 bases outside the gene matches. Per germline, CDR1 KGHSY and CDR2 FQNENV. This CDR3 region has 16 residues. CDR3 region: CASSHPTSGGPNEQFF. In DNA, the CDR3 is TGTGCCAGCAGCCACCCGACTAGCGGGGGGCCGAATGAGCAGTTCTTC.

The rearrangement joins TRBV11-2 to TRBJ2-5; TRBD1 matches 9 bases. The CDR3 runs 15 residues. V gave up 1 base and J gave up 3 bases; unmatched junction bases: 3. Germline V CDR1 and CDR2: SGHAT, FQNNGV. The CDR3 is CASSLGDRAKETQYF. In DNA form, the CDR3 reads TGTGCCAGCAGCTTAGGGGACAGGGCCAAAGAGACCCAGTACTTC.

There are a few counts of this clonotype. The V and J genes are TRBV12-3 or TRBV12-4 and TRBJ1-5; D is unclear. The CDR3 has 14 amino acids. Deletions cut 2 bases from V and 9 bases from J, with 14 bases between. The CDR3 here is CASSLWQLPSPQHF. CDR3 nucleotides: TGTGCCAGCAGTTTATGGCAGCTCCCCTCGCCCCAGCATTTT.

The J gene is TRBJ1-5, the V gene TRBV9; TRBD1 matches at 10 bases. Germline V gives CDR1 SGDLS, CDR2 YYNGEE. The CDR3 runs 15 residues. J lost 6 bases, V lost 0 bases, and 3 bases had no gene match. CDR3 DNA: TGTGCCAGCAGCGTAGACGGACAGGGGGGTCAGCCCCAGCATTTT. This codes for CASSVDGQGGQPQHF.

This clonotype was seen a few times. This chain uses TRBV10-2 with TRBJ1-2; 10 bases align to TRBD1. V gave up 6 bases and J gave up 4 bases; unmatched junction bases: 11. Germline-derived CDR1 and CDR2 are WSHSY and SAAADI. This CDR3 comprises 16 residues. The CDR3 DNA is TGCGCCAGCAGGGGGACAGGGGTTTTCCGCGGCTATGGCTACACCTTC. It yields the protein CASRGTGVFRGYGYTF.

Written as DNA, the CDR3 is TGTGCCAGCAGCTCGACAGAGTGGGAGACCCAGTACTTC. It specifies CASSSTEWETQYF. The chain recombines TRBV11-1 with TRBJ2-5; maybe TRBD1 (5 bases). Trimming took off 4 bases at V and 5 bases at J, with 11 bases between the two ends. In germline, CDR1 is SGHAT, CDR2 FQDESV (reference sequence). The CDR3 is 13 residues long.

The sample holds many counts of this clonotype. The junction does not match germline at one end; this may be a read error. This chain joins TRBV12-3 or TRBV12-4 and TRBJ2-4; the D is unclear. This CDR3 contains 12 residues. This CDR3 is CASSIAKNIQYF. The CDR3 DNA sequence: TGTGCCAGCAGTATAGCCAAAAACATTCAGTACTTC.

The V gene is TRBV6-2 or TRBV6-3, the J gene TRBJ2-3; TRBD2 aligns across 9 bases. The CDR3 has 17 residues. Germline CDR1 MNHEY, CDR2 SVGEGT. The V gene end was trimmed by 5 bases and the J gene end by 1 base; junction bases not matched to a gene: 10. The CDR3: CASSLGTLAGGTDTQYF. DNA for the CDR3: TGTGCCAGCAGTCTTGGGACCTTAGCGGGGGGCACAGATACGCAGTATTTT.

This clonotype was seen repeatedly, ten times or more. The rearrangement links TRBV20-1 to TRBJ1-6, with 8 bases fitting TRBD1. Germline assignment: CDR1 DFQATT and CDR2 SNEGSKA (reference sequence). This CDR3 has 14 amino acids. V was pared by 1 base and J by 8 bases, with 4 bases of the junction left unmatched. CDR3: CSARGGTGDSPLHF. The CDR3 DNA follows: TGCAGTGCTAGAGGGGGGACAGGAGATTCACCCCTCCACTTT.

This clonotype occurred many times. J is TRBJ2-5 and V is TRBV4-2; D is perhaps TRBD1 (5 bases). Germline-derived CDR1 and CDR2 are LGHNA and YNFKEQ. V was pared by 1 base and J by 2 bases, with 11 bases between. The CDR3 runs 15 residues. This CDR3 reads CASSQATEEQETQYF. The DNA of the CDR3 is TGTGCCAGCAGCCAAGCGACAGAAGAACAAGAGACCCAGTACTTC.

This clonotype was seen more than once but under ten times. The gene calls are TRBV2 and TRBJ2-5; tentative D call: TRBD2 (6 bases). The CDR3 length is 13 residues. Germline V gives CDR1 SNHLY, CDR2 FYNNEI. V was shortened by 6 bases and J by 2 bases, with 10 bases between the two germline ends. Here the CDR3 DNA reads TGTGCCAGCAGGCGGGACTTACAAGAGACCCAGTACTTC. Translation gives CASRRDLQETQYF.